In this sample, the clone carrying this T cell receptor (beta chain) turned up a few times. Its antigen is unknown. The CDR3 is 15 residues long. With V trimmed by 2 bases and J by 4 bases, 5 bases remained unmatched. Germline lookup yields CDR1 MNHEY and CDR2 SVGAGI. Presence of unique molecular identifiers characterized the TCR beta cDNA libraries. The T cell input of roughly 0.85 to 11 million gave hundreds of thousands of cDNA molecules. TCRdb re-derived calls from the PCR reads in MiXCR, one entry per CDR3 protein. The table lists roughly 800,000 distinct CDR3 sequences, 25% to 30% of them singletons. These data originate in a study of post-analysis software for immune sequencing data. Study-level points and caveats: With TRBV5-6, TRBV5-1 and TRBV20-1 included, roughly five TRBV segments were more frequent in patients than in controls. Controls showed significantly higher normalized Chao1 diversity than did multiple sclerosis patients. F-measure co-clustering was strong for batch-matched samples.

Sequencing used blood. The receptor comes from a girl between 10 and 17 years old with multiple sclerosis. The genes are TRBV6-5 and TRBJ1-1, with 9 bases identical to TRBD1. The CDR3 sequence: CASSYTMTGGTEAFF. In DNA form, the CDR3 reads TGTGCCAGCAGTTACACCATGACAGGGGGCACTGAAGCTTTCTTT.